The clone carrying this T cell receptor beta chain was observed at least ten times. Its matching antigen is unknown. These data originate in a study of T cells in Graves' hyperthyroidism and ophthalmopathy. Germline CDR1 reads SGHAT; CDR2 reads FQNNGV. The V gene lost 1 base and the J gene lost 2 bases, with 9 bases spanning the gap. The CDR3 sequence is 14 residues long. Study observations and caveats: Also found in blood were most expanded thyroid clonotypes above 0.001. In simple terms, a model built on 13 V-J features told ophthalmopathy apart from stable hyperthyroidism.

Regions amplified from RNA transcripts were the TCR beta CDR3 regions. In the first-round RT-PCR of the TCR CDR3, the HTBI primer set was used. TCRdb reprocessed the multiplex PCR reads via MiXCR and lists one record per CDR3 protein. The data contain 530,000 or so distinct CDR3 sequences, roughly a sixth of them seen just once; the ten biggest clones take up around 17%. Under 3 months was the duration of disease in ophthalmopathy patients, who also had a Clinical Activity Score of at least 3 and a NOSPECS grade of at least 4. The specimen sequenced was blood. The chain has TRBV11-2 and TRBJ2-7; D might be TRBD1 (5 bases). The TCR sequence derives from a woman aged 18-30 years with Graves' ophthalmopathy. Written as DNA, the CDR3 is TGTGCCAGCAGCTTAGGCAGGGCTCCCTACGAGCAGTACTTC. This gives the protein CASSLGRAPYEQYF.